This passage covers 12 T cell receptor beta chains from one sample sequenced in a study of shared clonotypes between healthy human individuals. The data were produced by immunoSEQ multiplex PCR, yet TCRdb's version contains in-frame clones alone and is incomplete. The sample carries about half a million clones, more than 75% recorded once. Sequencing was done on a sample of PBMCs. These receptors were collected from a woman in her forties in good health. Some clones in this sample may be carry-over from other donors' samples.

This sequence joins TRBV19 and TRBJ1-2; D is perhaps TRBD1 (5 bases). The CDR3 loop spans 14 amino acids. Deletions cut 2 bases from V and 8 bases from J, with 15 bases between. Germline lookup yields CDR1 LNHDA and CDR2 SQIVND (reference sequence). The CDR3, as DNA: TGTGCCAGTAGTATAACCGGACAATCGGGAGGCTACACCTTC. This translates into CASSITGQSGGYTF.

The chain links TRBV28 to TRBJ1-1, with a possible D match to TRBD1 (6 bases). V was trimmed by 5 bases and J by 1 base, leaving 14 bases between them. The CDR3 extends over 15 amino acids. The V gene's germline CDR1 is MDHEN and CDR2 SYDVKM. CDR3 sequence: CASSPTTGGNTEAFF. The CDR3 nucleotides are TGTGCCAGCAGTCCGACGACAGGTGGGAACACTGAAGCTTTCTTT.

The sample holds a few counts of this clone. The chain couples TRBV7-9 to TRBJ1-5; possible D gene TRBD1, 6 bases. The V gene lost 5 bases and the J gene lost 5 bases, with 10 bases spanning the gap. The germline gives CDR1 SEHNR, CDR2 FQNEAQ (reference sequence). This CDR3 region has 13 residues. CDR3 sequence reads: CASSLRQDQPQHF. For the CDR3, the DNA is TGTGCCAGCAGCCTAAGACAGGATCAGCCCCAGCATTTT.

The chain carries TRBV4-1 and TRBJ2-3; 8 nucleotides line up with TRBD2. Germline-derived CDR1 and CDR2 are MGHRA and YSYEKL. The CDR3 extends over 15 amino acids. V lost 0 bases to trimming and J lost 4 bases; unmatched junction nucleotides: 3. CDR3 nucleotides: TGCGCCAGCAGCCAAGATCGGACTAGCTCAGATACGCAGTATTTT. This translates into CASSQDRTSSDTQYF.

V usage is TRBV7-9 and J usage is TRBJ2-5; 14 bases are a match to TRBD2. The J call is in doubt because the DNA end fits TRBJ2-7 better. Germline-derived CDR1 and CDR2 are SEHNR and FQNEAQ (reference sequence). The CDR3 runs to 14 residues. CDR3 DNA sequence: TGTGCCAGCAGCCCGGGACTAGCGGGAGCCGAGCAGTACTTC. It specifies CASSPGLAGAEQYF.

As concerns this clone: The germline gene is not matched at one end of the junction; a read error may be the cause. This rearrangement joins TRBV7-9 to TRBJ2-7; D not resolved. Per germline, CDR1 SEHNR and CDR2 FQNEAQ (reference sequence). CDR3 length: 14 residues. The CDR3, as DNA: TGTGCCAGCAGCTTAGCGGGTTTGACGTCCGAGCAGTGCTTC. Protein product: CASSLAGLTSEQCF. The variable domain in full, completed from reference TRBV7-9 and TRBJ2-7, reads DTGVSQNPRHKITKRGQNVTFRCDPISEHNRLYWYRQTLGQGPEFLTYFQNEAQLEKSRLLSDRFSAERPKGSFSTLEIQRTEQGDSAMYLCASSLAGLTSEQCFGPGTRLTVT.

V is TRBV5-1 and J is TRBJ1-3; TRBD1 aligns across 7 bases. J lost 6 bases, V lost 4 bases, and 7 bases had no gene match. The germline CDR1 and CDR2 sequences are SGHRS and YFSETQ. CDR3 length: 14 amino acids. The CDR3 sequence: CASSLQGLVNTIYF. The CDR3 region has the DNA TGCGCCAGCAGCCTACAGGGGCTTGTAAACACCATATATTTT.

This clone was detected once. The chain is built from TRBV6-1 and TRBJ2-3; the D is unclear. The CDR3 length is 13 residues. Trimming left V 5 bases short and J 3 bases short, with 9 bases between. The germline CDR1 and CDR2 sequences are MNHNS and SASEGT. The CDR3 spells CASSILRTDTQYF. DNA for the CDR3: TGTGCCAGCAGTATACTTAGAACAGATACGCAGTATTTT.

The V and J genes are TRBV15 and TRBJ2-5; no clear D gene. The CDR3 consists of 13 residues. From germline, CDR1 is LNHNV and CDR2 YYDKDF (reference sequence). Trimming pared 2 bases from V and 7 bases from J, leaving 11 bases between. The CDR3 loop is CATSRSNPGTQYF. In nucleotides, the CDR3 is TGTGCCACCAGCAGAAGCAATCCCGGGACCCAGTACTTC.

The CDR3 spells CASSEGQENTEAFF. The CDR3 bases are TGTGCCAGCAGTGAGGGACAGGAGAACACTGAAGCTTTCTTT. The chain links TRBV6-1 to TRBJ1-1; 8 bases fit TRBD1. CDR1 is MNHNS, CDR2 SASEGT, per germline. Germline trimming cut 3 bases from V and 1 base from J; bases unmatched to any gene: 1. This CDR3 has 14 amino acids.

V gene TRBV28 combines with J gene TRBJ1-1, with D unclear. Germline V lookup: CDR1 MDHEN, CDR2 SYDVKM. The ends were cut back, 8 bases at V and 1 base at J, with 11 bases in the middle. The CDR3 extends over 13 amino acids. The CDR3 region is CASGRVWNTEAFF. The CDR3 nucleotides are TGTGCCAGCGGTAGGGTTTGGAACACTGAAGCTTTCTTT.

The V and J genes are TRBV5-1 and TRBJ2-2; 9 nucleotides match TRBD1. The ends lost 4 bases at V and 6 bases at J; junction bases unmatched: 7. The germline CDR1 and CDR2 sequences are SGHRS and YFSETQ. This CDR3 comprises 15 residues. The CDR3 protein is CASSAGTGSAGELFF. CDR3 coding DNA: TGCGCCAGCAGCGCGGGGACAGGGTCGGCCGGGGAGCTGTTTTTT.